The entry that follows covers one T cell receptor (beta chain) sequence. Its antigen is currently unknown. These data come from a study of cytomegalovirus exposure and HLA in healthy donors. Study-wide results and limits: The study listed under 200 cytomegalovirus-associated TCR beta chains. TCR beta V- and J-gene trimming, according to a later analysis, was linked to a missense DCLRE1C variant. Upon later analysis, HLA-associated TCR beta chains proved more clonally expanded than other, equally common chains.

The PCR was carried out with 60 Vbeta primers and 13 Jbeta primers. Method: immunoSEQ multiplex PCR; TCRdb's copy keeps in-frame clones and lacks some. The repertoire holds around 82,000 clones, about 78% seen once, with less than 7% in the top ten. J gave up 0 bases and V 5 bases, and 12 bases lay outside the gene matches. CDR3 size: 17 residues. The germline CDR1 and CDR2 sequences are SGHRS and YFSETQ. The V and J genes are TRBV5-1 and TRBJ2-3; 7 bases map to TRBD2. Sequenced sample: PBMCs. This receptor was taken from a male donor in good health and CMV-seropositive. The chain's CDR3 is CASSDGALAASTDTQYF. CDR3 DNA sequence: TGCGCCAGCAGTGACGGAGCTCTAGCGGCCAGCACAGATACGCAGTATTTT.